This entry lists 17 T cell receptor beta chains sequenced from one sample in a study of cytomegalovirus exposure and HLA in healthy donors. With 60 Vbeta and 13 Jbeta primers, the PCR was carried out. Profiled with immunoSEQ multiplex PCR; TCRdb holds only in-frame clones, not every one. The table records 81,000 or so clones, 62% of them present only once. Source material: PBMCs. The receptors here all came from a woman aged 25 to 39 in good health and CMV-seropositive.

The chain uses TRBV29-1 and TRBJ1-1; 7 nucleotides line up with TRBD1. Germline V CDR1 and CDR2: SQVTM, ANQGSEA. The V gene end was trimmed by 6 bases and the J gene end by 1 base; junction bases not matched to a gene: 2. This CDR3 spans 12 amino acids. CDR3 in DNA: TGCAGCGTCGACAGGGAGAACACTGAAGCTTTCTTT. Translation: CSVDRENTEAFF.

V and J are TRBV30 and TRBJ2-6, with D hard to call. V lost 5 bases and J 4 bases, leaving 18 bases between the germline ends. This CDR3 comprises 16 residues. Germline assignment: CDR1 GTSNPN and CDR2 SVGIG (reference sequence). The CDR3 sequence: CAWVPLLLSGANVLTF. CDR3 bases: TGTGCCTGGGTCCCACTCCTCCTTTCAGGGGCCAACGTCCTGACTTTC.

With regard to this clone: One junction end does not reproduce the germline sequence, and a read error may be involved. CDR3 DNA sequence: TGTTCCAGCAGGTCAGGCGGGACAGAGCAGTTCTTC. It translates to CSSRSGGTEQFF. This chain joins TRBV6-6 and TRBJ2-7; D may be TRBD1 or TRBD2 (6 bases each). The closer fit of TRBJ2-1 to the DNA end suggests the J call may be wrong. CDR1 is MNHNY, CDR2 SVGAGI, per germline (reference sequence). This CDR3 region has 12 residues.

The chain joins TRBV15 to TRBJ2-7; 8 bases fit TRBD2. Per germline, CDR1 LNHNV and CDR2 YYDKDF (reference sequence). J lost 3 bases, V lost 1 base, and 5 bases had no gene match. The CDR3 runs 15 residues. The chain's CDR3 is CATSRVSGGIYEQYF. The CDR3 nucleotides are TGTGCCACCAGCAGAGTGTCGGGGGGGATCTACGAGCAGTACTTC. Drawing the rest from reference TRBV15 and TRBJ2-7, the complete variable domain is DAMVIQNPRYQVTQFGKPVTLSCSQTLNHNVMYWYQQKSSQAPKLLFHYYDKDFNNEADTPDNFQSRRPNTSFCFLDIRSPGLGDTAMYLCATSRVSGGIYEQYFGPGTRLTVT.

This clone has a handful of counts. DNA of the CDR3: TGTGCCAGCAGTTACTCCCGGACTGCCCTTAACACTGAAGCTTTCTTT. Amino acids: CASSYSRTALNTEAFF. The rearrangement links TRBV6-5 to TRBJ1-1; D uncertain. Germline V CDR1 and CDR2: MNHEY, SVGAGI. Trimming removed 0 bases at V and 2 bases at J, with 13 bases between. The CDR3 runs 16 residues.

The chain uses TRBV7-9 and TRBJ1-2; 7 positions match TRBD1. Germline V CDR1 and CDR2: SEHNR, FQNEAQ (reference sequence). The CDR3 runs to 13 residues. With V trimmed by 5 bases and J by 8 bases, 8 bases remained unmatched. CDR3 coding DNA: TGTGCCAGCAGCCCAACAGGGGCGGGCGGCTACACCTTC. It codes for CASSPTGAGGYTF.

CDR3 nucleotides: TGTGCCAGCAGCGTAGACGGCAGGATCAATTCACCCCTCCACTTT. Protein sequence: CASSVDGRINSPLHF. The V call is TRBV9, the J call TRBJ1-6; D call uncertain. Germline CDR1 SGDLS, CDR2 YYNGEE. CDR3 length equals 15 residues. V was pared by 0 bases and J by 7 bases, with 11 bases between.

This clone was observed a few times. V usage is TRBV30 and J usage is TRBJ1-3; no firm D call. CDR1 is GTSNPN, CDR2 SVGIG, per germline (reference sequence). This CDR3 comprises 14 residues. The V gene lost 2 bases and the J gene lost 0 bases, with 8 bases spanning the gap. CDR3 nucleotide sequence: TGTGCCTGGAGTCCGGGGAACTCTGGAAACACCATATATTTT. Protein sequence: CAWSPGNSGNTIYF.

The CDR3: CASSIGGQHSNQPQHF. CDR3 coding DNA: TGTGCCAGTAGTATTGGGGGACAGCATAGCAATCAGCCCCAGCATTTT. This chain links TRBV19 with TRBJ1-5, with 7 bases matching TRBD1. The CDR3 covers 16 residues. Germline CDR1 and CDR2: LNHDA and SQIVND (reference sequence). V shed 3 bases, J shed 0 bases, and the junction held 5 bases outside the gene matches.

This clone turned up a few times. The chain carries TRBV7-9 and TRBJ1-4; D uncertain. The V end lost 3 bases, the J end lost 8 bases, and 4 bases lay between the germline ends. Per germline, CDR1 SEHNR and CDR2 FQNEAQ (reference sequence). This CDR3 is built from 11 residues. The CDR3 region has the DNA TGTGCCAGCAGCTTTTCGGAAAAACTGTTTTTT. It codes for CASSFSEKLFF.

The V and J genes are TRBV4-2 and TRBJ2-2, with TRBD2 matching 7 bases. The V gene end was trimmed by 4 bases and the J gene end by 4 bases; junction bases not matched to a gene: 12. CDR3 length: 17 amino acids. Germline-derived CDR1 and CDR2 are LGHNA and YNFKEQ. CDR3 nucleotides: TGTGCCAGCAGCCGCCCCGGGGAGGGTAGCGGCACCGGGGAGCTGTTTTTT. It specifies CASSRPGEGSGTGELFF.

The chain combines TRBV9 with TRBJ1-1, with D hard to call. The CDR3 covers 14 residues. The germline gives CDR1 SGDLS, CDR2 YYNGEE. Trimming took off 0 bases at V and 4 bases at J, with 10 bases between the two ends. The CDR3 nucleotides read TGTGCCAGCAGCGTAGTCGTGGAGGGCACTGAAGCTTTCTTT. Amino acids: CASSVVVEGTEAFF.

For this clone: Compared with germline, one end of the junction differs, possibly owing to a read error. This chain uses TRBV7-9 with TRBJ2-7; TRBD2 is a possible D gene (5 bases). Germline CDR1 reads SEHNR; CDR2 reads FQNEAQ (reference sequence). The CDR3 contains 16 residues. The CDR3 sequence: CSSILSRGFGDYEQYF. Written as DNA, the CDR3 is TGTTCCAGCATCCTTAGTCGGGGTTTCGGAGACTACGAGCAGTACTTC.

The chain recombines TRBV28 with TRBJ2-7, with D unclear. Germline CDR1 reads MDHEN; CDR2 reads SYDVKM. The V and J ends lost 9 bases and 2 bases respectively, with 11 bases between them. The CDR3 has 12 residues. Written as DNA, the CDR3 is TGTGCCAGTAAAGACAAAGCCTACGAGCAGTACTTC. Protein sequence: CASKDKAYEQYF.

This clone has more than one count but fewer than ten. J is TRBJ2-5 and V is TRBV19; 16 bases are shared with TRBD2. The CDR3 has 15 residues. The germline gives CDR1 LNHDA, CDR2 SQIVND (reference sequence). The ends lost 7 bases at V and 2 bases at J; junction bases unmatched: 1. The CDR3 spells CASMGLAGGQETQYF. The CDR3 region has the DNA TGTGCCAGTATGGGACTAGCGGGGGGGCAAGAGACCCAGTACTTC. The whole variable domain, filled in from reference TRBV19 and TRBJ2-5, reads DGGITQSPKYLFRKEGQNVTLSCEQNLNHDAMYWYRQDPGQGLRLIYYSQIVNDFQKGDIAEGYSVSREKKESFPLTVTSAQKNPTAFYLCASMGLAGGQETQYFGPGTRLLVL.

The chain is built from TRBV7-9 and TRBJ2-7, with a weak D call TRBD2 (5 bases). Trimming took off 1 base at V and 2 bases at J, with 15 bases between the two ends. The CDR3 is 16 residues long. CDR1 is SEHNR and CDR2 is FQNEAQ in the germline V gene (reference sequence). This chain's CDR3 is CASSLGRSGSTYEQYF. For the CDR3, the DNA is TGTGCCAGCAGCTTAGGAAGGAGCGGTTCAACCTACGAGCAGTACTTC.

This clone was picked up a small number of times. The V call is TRBV5-1, the J call TRBJ1-6; 8 bases match TRBD1. The CDR3 is 16 residues long. CDR1 and CDR2 from the germline V gene are SGHRS and YFSETQ. V was pared by 4 bases and J by 9 bases, with 12 bases of the junction left unmatched. In DNA form, the CDR3 reads TGCGCCAGCAGCCCGGGGACAGGTTTGTCGGGTTCACCCCTCCACTTT. This translates into CASSPGTGLSGSPLHF.